One and the same sample provided the 14 T cell receptor beta chains below, sequenced in a study of CD8+ T cells in alopecia areata. RNA was isolated and reverse transcribed to cDNA, the sequencing template. Measured with immunoSEQ multiplex PCR; TCRdb has only the in-frame clones, and not every one. This table has some 190,000 clones, approximately 61% appearing once. Treatment defined: oral pan-JAK inhibitor, 5-10 mg twice daily. Source: CD4+ T cells sorted from blood, taken at week 24, from a patient treated with tofacitinib. The receptors derive from a human donor with alopecia areata.

This sequence joins TRBV29-1 and TRBJ2-1; TRBD1 agrees at 10 bases. This CDR3 region has 13 residues. The germline gives CDR1 SQVTM, CDR2 ANQGSEA. Losses at the gene ends were 4 bases for V and 6 bases for J; bases not matched to a gene: 3. The CDR3 region is CSVGQGAGNEQFF. The DNA for the CDR3 is TGCAGCGTTGGACAGGGGGCAGGCAATGAGCAGTTCTTC.

In its sample, this clone was seen a few times. V and J are TRBV14 and TRBJ1-2; no reliable D call. Trimming shortened V by 1 base and J by 8 bases, and 11 bases separated the two germline ends. This CDR3 is built from 13 residues. Germline loops: CDR1 SGHDN, CDR2 FVKESK. CDR3 in DNA: TGTGCCAGCAGCCAAGCACAGCTGGGGGGCTACACCTTC. Its protein is CASSQAQLGGYTF.

This clone was seen a handful of times. The chain recombines TRBV30 with TRBJ2-7, with 8 nucleotides matching TRBD1. Germline trimming cut 1 base from V and 3 bases from J; bases unmatched to any gene: 5. Germline V gene lookup returns CDR1 GTSNPN and CDR2 SVGIG (reference sequence). The CDR3 runs to 14 residues. Here the CDR3 reads CAWSEGTGIYEQYF. CDR3 DNA: TGTGCCTGGAGTGAAGGGACAGGCATCTACGAGCAGTACTTC.

The genes are TRBV7-3 and TRBJ2-1; 10 nucleotides line up with TRBD2. Germline CDR1 and CDR2: SGHTA and FQGTGA. With 4 bases clipped from V and 0 bases from J, the junction kept 9 bases outside the gene matches. The CDR3 consists of 18 residues. The CDR3 sequence: CASSSLAGATSSYNEQFF. The CDR3 region has the DNA TGTGCCAGCAGCTCCCTAGCGGGGGCTACAAGCTCCTACAATGAGCAGTTCTTC.

The chain joins TRBV27 to TRBJ1-2; tentatively, D is TRBD1 (5 bases). CDR1 is MNHEY, CDR2 SMNVEV, per germline (reference sequence). V was trimmed by 8 bases and J by 2 bases, leaving 18 bases between them. The CDR3 contains 15 residues. As DNA, the CDR3 is TGTGCCAGCGGCACGGCGGCAGGGAGGAACTATGGCTACACCTTC. Encoded protein: CASGTAAGRNYGYTF.

The chain combines TRBV29-1 with TRBJ2-3, with 16 bases identical to TRBD2. The CDR3 spans 18 residues. Trimming removed 7 bases from V and 0 bases from J; junction bases left unmatched: 10. Germline values: CDR1 SQVTM, CDR2 ANQGSEA. CDR3 in DNA: TGCAGCGCTCCGGGACTAGCGGGGGGGCCGACTAGCACAGATACGCAGTATTTT. This gives the protein CSAPGLAGGPTSTDTQYF.

The table lists this clone with a few counts. The chain is built from TRBV4-1 and TRBJ2-2; the D gene is possibly TRBD1 (6 bases). The CDR3 spans 13 residues. CDR1 and CDR2 from the germline V gene are MGHRA and YSYEKL. V was shortened by 3 bases and J by 6 bases, with 8 bases between the two germline ends. CDR3 sequence (DNA): TGCGCCAGCAGCCATAACAGGGCCGGGGAGCTGTTTTTT. Translating gives CASSHNRAGELFF.

The chain couples TRBV5-1 to TRBJ1-1; no clear D gene. The germline V gene encodes CDR1 SGHRS and CDR2 YFSETQ. Trimming left V 0 bases short and J 0 bases short, with 9 bases between. The CDR3 totals 15 residues. The CDR3 nucleotides read TGCGCCAGCAGCTTGGAAGTCAGCCTGAACACTGAAGCTTTCTTT. Amino acids: CASSLEVSLNTEAFF. The variable domain in full, completed from reference TRBV5-1 and TRBJ1-1, reads KAGVTQTPRYLIKTRGQQVTLSCSPISGHRSVSWYQQTPGQGLQFLFEYFSETQRNKGNFPGRFSGRQFSNSRSEMNVSTLELGDSALYLCASSLEVSLNTEAFFGQGTRLTVV.

The chain joins TRBV30 to TRBJ1-2; TRBD1 might be the D (5 bases). Per the germline V gene, CDR1 is GTSNPN and CDR2 is SVGIG (reference sequence). The length of the CDR3 is 15 residues. The V and J ends lost 0 bases and 0 bases respectively, with 11 bases between them. The DNA of the CDR3 is TGTGCCTGGAGTGTAACGGCAGGGTCTAACTATGGCTACACCTTC. Its translation: CAWSVTAGSNYGYTF. Filled out from reference TRBV30 and TRBJ1-2, the complete variable domain reads SQTIHQWPATLVQPVGSPLSLECTVEGTSNPNLYWYRQAAGRGLQLLFYSVGIGQISSEVPQNLSASRPQDRQFILSSKKLLLSDSGFYLCAWSVTAGSNYGYTFGSGTRLTVV.

Only a few counts were recorded for this clone. J is TRBJ2-2 and V is TRBV7-9; TRBD1 might be the D (6 bases). Trimming pared 3 bases from V and 3 bases from J, leaving 8 bases between. CDR1 and CDR2 (germline): SEHNR, FQNEAQ (reference sequence). The CDR3 totals 14 residues. The CDR3 coding sequence is TGTGCCAGCAGCTTCACAGGGCACACCGGGGAGCTGTTTTTT. Translating gives CASSFTGHTGELFF.

The V call is TRBV10-3, the J call TRBJ2-2; D may be TRBD2 (6 bases). Trimming stripped 4 bases from V and 4 bases from J, with 16 bases between. The V gene's germline CDR1 is ENHRY and CDR2 SYGVKD. There are 16 residues in the CDR3. The CDR3 sequence: CAISVVGKEGTGELFF. In nucleotides, the CDR3 is TGTGCCATCAGTGTCGTGGGCAAGGAGGGCACCGGGGAGCTGTTTTTT.

As DNA, the CDR3 is TGCGCCAGCAGCTTGGCCAGGACAGGACGAGAGACCCAGTACTTC. Translating gives CASSLARTGRETQYF. J is TRBJ2-5 and V is TRBV5-1, with 7 bases that match TRBD1. This CDR3 has 15 amino acids. V trimming: 0 bases; J trimming: 4 bases; junction bases outside the gene matches: 6. Germline CDR1 SGHRS, CDR2 YFSETQ. The full variable domain, rest sourced from reference TRBV5-1 and TRBJ2-5, is KAGVTQTPRYLIKTRGQQVTLSCSPISGHRSVSWYQQTPGQGLQFLFEYFSETQRNKGNFPGRFSGRQFSNSRSEMNVSTLELGDSALYLCASSLARTGRETQYFGPGTRLLVL.

The V and J genes are TRBV30 and TRBJ1-2, with D tentatively TRBD1 (5 bases). Germline V gene data show CDR1 as GTSNPN and CDR2 as SVGIG (reference sequence). Trimming cost V 1 base and J 5 bases, with 14 bases left between them. The CDR3 has 14 residues. CDR3 in amino acids: CAWSDARGQYGYTF. CDR3 nucleotides: TGTGCCTGGAGTGACGCTAGGGGCCAATATGGCTACACCTTC. The variable domain in full, with the rest retrieved from reference TRBV30 and TRBJ1-2, is SQTIHQWPATLVQPVGSPLSLECTVEGTSNPNLYWYRQAAGRGLQLLFYSVGIGQISSEVPQNLSASRPQDRQFILSSKKLLLSDSGFYLCAWSDARGQYGYTFGSGTRLTVV.

The V call is TRBV4-1, the J call TRBJ2-1; D is unclear. V was cut by 1 base and J by 8 bases, with 3 bases left in between. The CDR3 has 11 residues. In germline, CDR1 is MGHRA, CDR2 YSYEKL. The CDR3 here is CASSQADEQFF. Written as DNA, the CDR3 is TGCGCCAGCAGCCAAGCAGATGAGCAGTTCTTC.